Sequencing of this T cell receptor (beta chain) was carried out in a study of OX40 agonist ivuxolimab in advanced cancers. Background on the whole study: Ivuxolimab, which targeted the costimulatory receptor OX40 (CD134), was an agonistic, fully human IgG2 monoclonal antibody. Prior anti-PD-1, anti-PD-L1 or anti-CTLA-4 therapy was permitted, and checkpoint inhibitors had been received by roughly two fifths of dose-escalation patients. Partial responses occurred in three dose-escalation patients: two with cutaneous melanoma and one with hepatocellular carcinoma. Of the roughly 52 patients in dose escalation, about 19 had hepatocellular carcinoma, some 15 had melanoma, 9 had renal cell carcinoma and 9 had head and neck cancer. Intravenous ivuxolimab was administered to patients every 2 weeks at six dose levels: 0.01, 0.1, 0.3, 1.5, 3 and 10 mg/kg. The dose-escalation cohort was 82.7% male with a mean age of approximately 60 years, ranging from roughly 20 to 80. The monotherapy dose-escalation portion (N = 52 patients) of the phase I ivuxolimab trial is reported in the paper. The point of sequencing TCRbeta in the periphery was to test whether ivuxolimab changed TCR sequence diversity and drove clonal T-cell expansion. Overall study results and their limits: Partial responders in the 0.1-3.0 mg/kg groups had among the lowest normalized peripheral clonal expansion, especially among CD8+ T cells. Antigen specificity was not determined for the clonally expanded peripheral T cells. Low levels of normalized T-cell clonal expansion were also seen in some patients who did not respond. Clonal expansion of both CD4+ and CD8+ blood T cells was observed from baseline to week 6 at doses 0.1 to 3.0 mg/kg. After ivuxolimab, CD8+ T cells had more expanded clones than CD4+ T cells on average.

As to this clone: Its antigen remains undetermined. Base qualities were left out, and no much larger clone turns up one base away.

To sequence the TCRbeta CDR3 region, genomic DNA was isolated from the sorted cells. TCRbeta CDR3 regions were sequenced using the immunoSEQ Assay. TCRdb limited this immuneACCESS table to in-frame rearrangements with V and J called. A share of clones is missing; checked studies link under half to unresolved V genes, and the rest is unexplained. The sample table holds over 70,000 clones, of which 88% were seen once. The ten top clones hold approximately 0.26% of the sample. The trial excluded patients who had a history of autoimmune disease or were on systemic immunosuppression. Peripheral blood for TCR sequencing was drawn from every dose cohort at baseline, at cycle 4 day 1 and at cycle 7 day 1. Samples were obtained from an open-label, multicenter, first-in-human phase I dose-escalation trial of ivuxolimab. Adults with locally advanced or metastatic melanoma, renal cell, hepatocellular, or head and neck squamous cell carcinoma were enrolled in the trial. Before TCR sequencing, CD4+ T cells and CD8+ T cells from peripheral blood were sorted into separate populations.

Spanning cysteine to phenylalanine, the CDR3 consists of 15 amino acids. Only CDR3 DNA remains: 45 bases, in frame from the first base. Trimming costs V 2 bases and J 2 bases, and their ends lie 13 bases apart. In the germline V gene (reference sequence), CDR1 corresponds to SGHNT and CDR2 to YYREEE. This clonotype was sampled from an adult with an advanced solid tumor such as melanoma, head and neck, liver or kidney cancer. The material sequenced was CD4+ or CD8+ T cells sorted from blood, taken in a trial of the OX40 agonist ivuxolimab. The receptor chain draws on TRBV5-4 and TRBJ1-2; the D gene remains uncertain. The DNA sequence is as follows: TGTGCCAGCAGCTTTGACCGGGCCTCCAACTATGGCTACACCTTC. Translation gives CASSFDRASNYGYTF. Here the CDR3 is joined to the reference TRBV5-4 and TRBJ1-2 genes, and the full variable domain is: ETGVTQSPTHLIKTRGQQVTLRCSSQSGHNTVSWYQQALGQGPQFIFQYYREEENGRGNFPPRFSGLQFPNYSSELNVNALELDDSALYLCASSFDRASNYGYTFGSGTRLTVV.